Listed here are 30 T cell receptor beta chains from one sample, sequenced in a study of memory CD4+ T cells and cytomegalovirus serostatus. Single viable CD3+CD4+CD8-CD45RO+ cells were sorted as the memory CD4+ T cells. The method was immunoSEQ multiplex PCR; TCRdb's version includes in-frame clones alone and lacks a portion of them. The profile shows tens of thousands of clones, about 80% of them singletons. The sequenced sample consisted of memory CD4+ T cells from blood. The receptors here all came from an adult in good health and CMV-seropositive.

The chain carries TRBV7-9 and TRBJ2-7, with 11 positions matching TRBD2. The CDR3 has 13 residues. The ends lost 8 bases at V and 3 bases at J; junction bases unmatched: 3. Germline CDR1 SEHNR, CDR2 FQNEAQ (reference sequence). In DNA form, the CDR3 reads TGTGCCAGCTCTAGCGGGAGGTACTACGAGCAGTACGTC. Translation: CASSSGRYYEQYV.

The chain joins TRBV7-8 to TRBJ1-5; no clear D. Germline lookup yields CDR1 SGHVS and CDR2 FQNEAQ. V gave up 1 base and J gave up 1 base, with 2 bases separating them. The CDR3 sequence is 13 residues long. This CDR3 is CASSLESNQPQHF. The CDR3 DNA reads as TGTGCCAGCAGCTTAGAAAGCAATCAGCCCCAGCATTTT.

V usage is TRBV18 and J usage is TRBJ1-3; D might be TRBD1 (6 bases). This CDR3 is built from 15 residues. The germline V gene has CDR1 KGHSH and CDR2 LQKENI. V dropped 3 bases and J dropped 1 base, with 10 bases sitting between them. DNA for the CDR3: TGTGCCAGCTCACCTTACAGGGAATCTGGAAACACCATATATTTT. Protein product: CASSPYRESGNTIYF.

This clone was seen a few times. The chain carries TRBV6-6 and TRBJ2-2; 12 bases are a match to TRBD2. The CDR3 extends over 14 amino acids. The trim removed 10 bases at V and 5 bases at J, leaving 5 bases unmatched. CDR1 is MNHNY and CDR2 is SVGAGI in the germline V gene (reference sequence). The CDR3 sequence: CATTGTSGTGELFF. The CDR3, as DNA: TGTGCCACCACCGGGACTAGCGGGACCGGGGAGCTGTTTTTT.

The gene calls are TRBV29-1 and TRBJ2-3, with 9 nucleotides matching TRBD2. Germline V CDR1 and CDR2: SQVTM, ANQGSEA. The CDR3 spans 14 residues. Losses at the gene ends were 3 bases for V and 2 bases for J; bases not matched to a gene: 3. CDR3 bases: TGCAGCGTTGAGACTAGCGGTATCACAGATACGCAGTATTTT. Encoded protein: CSVETSGITDTQYF.

This chain connects TRBV7-2 to TRBJ1-3; no clear D gene. The CDR3 consists of 15 residues. Germline V gene data show CDR1 as SGHTA and CDR2 as FQGNSA. Trimming stripped 0 bases from V and 2 bases from J, with 8 bases between. Written as DNA, the CDR3 is TGTGCCAGCAGCTTAGCGCGGGGAGCTGGAAACACCATATATTTT. This gives the protein CASSLARGAGNTIYF.

V gene TRBV7-8 combines with J gene TRBJ1-1, with unresolved D. The CDR3 runs to 14 residues. The V and J ends lost 0 bases and 2 bases respectively, with 7 bases between them. Germline V gene lookup returns CDR1 SGHVS and CDR2 FQNEAQ. CDR3 nucleotide sequence: TGTGCCAGCAGCTTAGCGGCAGGTAACACTGAAGCTTTCTTT. This sequence encodes CASSLAAGNTEAFF.

CDR3 nucleotide sequence: TGTGCCAGCAGGACAGGGGGCGCATATGGAAACACCATATATTTT. It translates to CASRTGGAYGNTIYF. The chain combines TRBV2 with TRBJ1-3, with 10 bases identical to TRBD1. Germline V gene lookup returns CDR1 SNHLY and CDR2 FYNNEI. The CDR3 contains 15 residues. Trimming cost V 6 bases and J 3 bases; bases outside gene matches: 5.

The chain has TRBV9 and TRBJ2-7, with D perhaps given as TRBD1 or TRBD2 (6 bases each). The V and J ends lost 7 bases and 4 bases respectively, with 21 bases between them. Germline assignment: CDR1 SGDLS and CDR2 YYNGEE. The CDR3 has 15 residues. The CDR3 loop is CASSSGGIGGYEQYF. In nucleotides, the CDR3 is TGTGCCAGCTCCTCAGGAGGGATAGGGGGGTACGAGCAGTACTTC.

V and J are TRBV28 and TRBJ1-4; D unclear. Per the germline V gene, CDR1 is MDHEN and CDR2 is SYDVKM. The CDR3 runs 11 residues. V lost 2 bases and J 8 bases, leaving 3 bases between the germline ends. The CDR3 DNA follows: TGTGCCAGCAGTTTAGGAGAAAAACTGTTTTTT. This encodes CASSLGEKLFF.

V gene TRBV11-3 combines with J gene TRBJ2-7; TRBD2 matches at 11 bases. The length of the CDR3 is 15 residues. CDR1 is SGHNT, CDR2 YENEEA, per germline. V shed 2 bases and J 7 bases; nucleotides not matched to a gene: 7. The CDR3 loop is CASSLITSGSGEQYF. Written as DNA, the CDR3 is TGTGCCAGCAGCTTAATCACTAGCGGGAGTGGAGAGCAGTACTTC.

V is TRBV10-1 and J is TRBJ1-1; no definite D call. Germline assignment: CDR1 WNHNN and CDR2 SYGVQD (reference sequence). Trimming cost V 2 bases and J 0 bases, with 4 bases left between them. CDR3 length equals 13 residues. The CDR3 protein is CASSEGLNTEAFF. As DNA, the CDR3 is TGCGCCAGCAGTGAGGGGCTGAACACTGAAGCTTTCTTT.

The gene calls are TRBV29-1 and TRBJ2-3, with TRBD2 as a possible D gene (6 bases). Germline V lookup: CDR1 SQVTM, CDR2 ANQGSEA. The CDR3 is made up of 12 amino acids. Deletions cut 6 bases from V and 6 bases from J, with 13 bases between. The CDR3 region has the DNA TGCAGCGTCGGGGACTGGGGCGATACGCAGTATTTT. Its translation: CSVGDWGDTQYF.

This clone has a handful of counts. The rearrangement uses TRBV2 and TRBJ1-3; D is unresolved. The CDR3 runs 12 residues. V gave up 7 bases and J gave up 2 bases, with 6 bases separating them. Looked up from germline, CDR1 is SNHLY and CDR2 is FYNNEI. This CDR3 is CASNAAGNTIYF. In DNA, the CDR3 is TGTGCCAGCAACGCCGCTGGAAACACCATATATTTT.

The CDR3 sequence is CASSLEALWDTEAFF. The CDR3 DNA is TGTGCCAGCAGCTTGGAGGCCCTTTGGGACACTGAAGCTTTCTTT. V is TRBV11-2 and J is TRBJ1-1; D ambiguous. Germline V lookup: CDR1 SGHAT, CDR2 FQNNGV. V was shortened by 3 bases and J by 3 bases, with 14 bases between the two germline ends. The CDR3 contains 15 residues.

The chain combines TRBV7-9 with TRBJ2-2; 7 bases map to TRBD1. Trimming removed 3 bases from V and 4 bases from J; junction bases left unmatched: 2. The CDR3 length is 14 residues. The germline V gene has CDR1 SEHNR and CDR2 FQNEAQ (reference sequence). The CDR3 is CASSFSGGTGELFF. The CDR3 coding sequence is TGTGCCAGCAGCTTTTCAGGGGGCACCGGGGAGCTGTTTTTT.

The rearrangement joins TRBV7-2 to TRBJ2-1; 12 bases map to TRBD2. Germline-derived CDR1 and CDR2 are SGHTA and FQGNSA. The V segment lost 3 bases and the J segment 9 bases; nucleotides outside the gene matches: 9. The CDR3 is made up of 16 amino acids. The CDR3 coding sequence is TGTGCCAGCAGCTTTGCTCTAGCGGGAGGGCCAGGTGAGCAGTTCTTC. Translating it yields CASSFALAGGPGEQFF.

The CDR3 loop is CASEAYRSNEKLFF. CDR3 coding DNA: TGTGCCAGCGAGGCTTACAGATCTAATGAAAAACTGTTTTTT. The chain carries TRBV2 and TRBJ1-4; D gene unclear. Deletions cut 8 bases from V and 3 bases from J, with 13 bases between. The length of the CDR3 is 14 residues. The V gene's germline CDR1 is SNHLY and CDR2 FYNNEI.

V and J are TRBV12-1 and TRBJ2-1; the table's D call of TRBD2 was not tested on the DNA. TRBV12-1 is an annotated pseudogene. This CDR3 is 14 amino acids long. The CDR3 loop reads CAGPRGLADNEQFF. The CDR3 nucleotides read TGTGCCGGGCCCAGGGGACTAGCGGACAATGAGCAGTTCTTC.

This clone was counted a few times. The chain combines TRBV2 with TRBJ1-3; the D is unclear. Germline V gene lookup returns CDR1 SNHLY and CDR2 FYNNEI. The CDR3 sequence is 14 residues long. Trimming left V 6 bases short and J 2 bases short, with 11 bases between. DNA for the CDR3: TGTGCCAGCAGGGGTCCGCTAGCTGGAAACACCATATATTTT. Protein: CASRGPLAGNTIYF. Full variable domain (remainder filled in from reference TRBV2 and TRBJ1-3): EPEVTQTPSHQVTQMGQEVILRCVPISNHLYFYWYRQILGQKVEFLVSFYNNEISEKSEIFDDQFSVERPDGSNFTLKIRSTKLEDSAMYFCASRGPLAGNTIYFGEGSWLTVV.

The chain uses TRBV28 and TRBJ1-2; no clear D. From germline, CDR1 is MDHEN and CDR2 SYDVKM. There are 15 residues in the CDR3. Deletions cut 6 bases from V and 2 bases from J, with 16 bases between. This CDR3 is CASSPGSNTNYGYTF. CDR3 coding DNA: TGTGCCAGCAGCCCTGGCAGCAACACCAACTATGGCTACACCTTC.

This clone was observed a few times. The chain carries TRBV11-2 and TRBJ2-1; a weak D match, TRBD2 (5 bases). This CDR3 region has 11 residues. The V gene lost 5 bases and the J gene lost 8 bases, with 7 bases spanning the gap. Germline values: CDR1 SGHAT, CDR2 FQNNGV. The CDR3 DNA follows: TGTGCCAGCAGCCCGAGGGATGAGCAGTTCTTC. This codes for CASSPRDEQFF. Using reference TRBV11-2 and TRBJ2-1 for the parts outside the CDR3, the full variable domain is EAGVAQSPRYKIIEKRQSVAFWCNPISGHATLYWYQQILGQGPKLLIQFQNNGVVDDSQLPKDRFSAERLKGVDSTLKIQPAKLEDSAVYLCASSPRDEQFFGPGTRLTVL.

The genes are TRBV2 and TRBJ1-2, with no clear D. Germline loops: CDR1 SNHLY, CDR2 FYNNEI. This CDR3 contains 8 residues. V shed 7 bases and J shed 6 bases, with 0 bases lying between them. CDR3 amino acids: CASNGYTF. In DNA form, the CDR3 reads TGTGCCAGCAATGGCTACACCTTC.

The chain is built from TRBV27 and TRBJ2-5; 8 bases align to TRBD2. CDR1 and CDR2 from the germline V gene are MNHEY and SMNVEV (reference sequence). The V segment lost 8 bases and the J segment 7 bases; nucleotides outside the gene matches: 9. This CDR3 has 13 amino acids. The CDR3: CASGGLGGWTQYF. CDR3 sequence (DNA): TGTGCCAGCGGGGGACTAGGGGGGTGGACCCAGTACTTC.

This clone has a single count. V and J are TRBV6-1 and TRBJ2-1; 14 bases match TRBD2. Germline-derived CDR1 and CDR2 are MNHNS and SASEGT. The CDR3 spans 14 residues. V lost 8 bases and J lost 6; bases outside the gene matches: 3. The CDR3 reads CASSGLAGANEQFF. CDR3 nucleotide sequence: TGTGCCAGCTCGGGACTAGCGGGAGCCAATGAGCAGTTCTTC.

The chain is built from TRBV6-6 and TRBJ2-5, with D unclear. Between the trimmed V and J ends, which lost 6 bases and 5 bases, there was a span of 10 bases. The CDR3 consists of 12 residues. Germline V gives CDR1 MNHNY, CDR2 SVGAGI (reference sequence). The CDR3 sequence: CASSLLGETQYF. In DNA, the CDR3 is TGTGCCAGCAGCCTACTCGGGGAGACCCAGTACTTC.

The chain employs TRBV11-3 and TRBJ2-5; D assignment may be TRBD1 or TRBD2 (5 bases each). CDR3 length equals 15 residues. V gave up 3 bases and J gave up 2 bases, with 13 bases separating them. Germline loops: CDR1 SGHNT, CDR2 YENEEA. CDR3 DNA sequence: TGTGCCAGCAGCTTCACTAGTGGGGGTCAAGAGACCCAGTACTTC. It codes for CASSFTSGGQETQYF.

V usage is TRBV5-4 and J usage is TRBJ1-2; TRBD1 is a possible D gene (6 bases). Germline-derived CDR1 and CDR2 are SGHNT and YYREEE (reference sequence). This CDR3 has 16 amino acids. Trimming stripped 4 bases from V and 8 bases from J, with 24 bases between. CDR3 sequence reads: CASSPVSSAGARGYTF. The CDR3 nucleotides are TGTGCCAGCAGCCCCGTATCGTCTGCGGGGGCGCGAGGCTACACCTTC. Variable domain in full (rest from reference TRBV5-4 and TRBJ1-2): ETGVTQSPTHLIKTRGQQVTLRCSSQSGHNTVSWYQQALGQGPQFIFQYYREEENGRGNFPPRFSGLQFPNYSSELNVNALELDDSALYLCASSPVSSAGARGYTFGSGTRLTVV.

The V and J genes are TRBV4-2 and TRBJ1-3; D is undetermined. This CDR3 comprises 16 residues. Germline V lookup: CDR1 LGHNA, CDR2 YNFKEQ. The germline V and J ends were trimmed by 0 bases and 0 bases, with 9 bases remaining between them. CDR3 residues: CASSQDPIRSGNTIYF. The CDR3, as DNA: TGTGCCAGCAGCCAAGATCCGATACGCTCTGGAAACACCATATATTTT.

The J gene is TRBJ1-1, the V gene TRBV6-6; 8 bases map to TRBD1. V lost 5 bases, J lost 4 bases, and 6 bases stayed unmatched. Germline-derived CDR1 and CDR2 are MNHNY and SVGAGI (reference sequence). The CDR3 covers 14 residues. In DNA, the CDR3 is TGTGCCAGCAGTCGCAGGGGGCGGACCACTGAAGCTTTCTTT. Amino acid sequence: CASSRRGRTTEAFF.